This T cell receptor (beta chain) was identified during a study of blood T cell repertoires in COVID-19. Libraries were prepared by immunoSEQ multiplex PCR; TCRdb keeps only in-frame clonotypes and omits some of them. The repertoire holds tens of thousands of clones, with about 80% as singletons. The germline V gene has CDR1 LNHDA and CDR2 SQIVND (reference sequence). V trimming: 3 bases; J trimming: 4 bases; junction bases outside the gene matches: 1. The CDR3 length is 14 residues. What was sequenced was peripheral blood. V gene TRBV19 combines with J gene TRBJ2-3; 10 bases fit TRBD1. The TCR was taken from an older woman with acute or convalescent COVID-19. The CDR3 region has the DNA TGTGCCAGTAGTATTGGACAGGGGGCAGATACGCAGTATTTT. It specifies CASSIGQGADTQYF. The variable domain in full, completed from reference TRBV19 and TRBJ2-3, reads DGGITQSPKYLFRKEGQNVTLSCEQNLNHDAMYWYRQDPGQGLRLIYYSQIVNDFQKGDIAEGYSVSREKKESFPLTVTSAQKNPTAFYLCASSIGQGADTQYFGPGTRLTVL.